This TCR beta chain was identified in a study of blood T cell repertoires in COVID-19. Study overall: Some COVID-19 samples were acute and others convalescent; all came from the United States, Italy and Spain. PBMCs, B-cell-depleted T cells, or T cells were the source of the cDNA or gDNA that made up the material.

Original data processing: Amplifying reference gene primers gave estimates of nucleated cell counts. Some clones are missing from TCRdb's copy, which holds only in-frame ones; the method was immunoSEQ multiplex PCR. The V and J calls and clone size are taken from that table; D and trimming were inferred from the DNA. The repertoire holds more than 110,000 clones, 80% to 90% seen once, with over 2.5% in the top ten. The CDR3 loop spans 14 amino acids. Germline V CDR1 and CDR2: SGHVS, FQNEAQ. The trim removed 6 bases at V and 3 bases at J, leaving 5 bases unmatched. This chain joins TRBV7-8 and TRBJ2-1; TRBD2 matches 7 bases. The TCR originated in a man aged 55-75 years with active or convalescent COVID-19. The sample comprised peripheral blood. The CDR3 region has the DNA TGTGCCAGCAGGAGCCGGGACTACTACAATGAGCAGTTCTTC. As protein: CASRSRDYYNEQFF.